These T cell receptor beta chains were read from a single sample in a study of cytomegalovirus exposure and HLA in healthy donors. Sequenced by immunoSEQ multiplex PCR; TCRdb stores in-frame clones only, minus some. The sample contains about 130,000 clones, around two thirds of which appear only once. Sequencing was performed on PBMCs. These receptor sequences come from a woman aged 55-69 years in good health and CMV-seropositive. The CDR3 runs from the conserved cysteine through the conserved F or W. Fields, in order: V gene, D gene, clone size, J gene, CDR3 DNA, CDR3 protein. The D gene is left open where the match is weak. Where a row states a size, it is once, few, many or the class of an expanded clone; other rows omit it.

TRBV5-1	TRBD1	-	TRBJ2-5	TGCGCCAGCAGCTTGGTGCAGGGGGCTGGAGAGACCCAGTACTTC	CASSLVQGAGETQYF
TRBV6-5	-	-	TRBJ1-4	TGTGCCAGCAGTTACAGACAGACTAATGAAAAACTGTTTTTT	CASSYRQTNEKLFF
TRBV7-9	TRBD2	few	TRBJ2-5	TGTGCCAGCAGCTTACGTAGCGGGAGTATGGAGACCCAGTACTTC	CASSLRSGSMETQYF
TRBV6-5	-	-	TRBJ1-1	TGTGCCAGCAGAGCATTGGGGGGCACTGAAGCTTTCTTT	CASRALGGTEAFF
TRBV6-1	TRBD1	-	TRBJ2-7	TGTGCCAGCGGGGGGACAGGGAACTACGAGCAGTACTTC	CASGGTGNYEQYF
TRBV19	-	few	TRBJ1-5	TGTGCCAGTAGTACGGTCAGGGCCAGCAATCAGCCCCAGCATTTT	CASSTVRASNQPQHF
TRBV15	-	few	TRBJ1-2	TGTGCCACCAGCAGACCCGGGGGGGCAAATGGCTACACCTTC	CATSRPGGANGYTF
TRBV29-1	-	-	TRBJ2-1	TGCAGCGGTGCGAGGGCAAATGAGCAGTTCTTC	CSGARANEQFF
TRBV25-1	TRBD1	-	TRBJ1-1	TGTGCCAGCGAGGTGGATGACAGGGGGACTGAAGCTTTCTTT	CASEVDDRGTEAFF
TRBV19	-	-	TRBJ2-6	TGTGCCAGTAGTATCGTAAGGGACTGGAGGGATATGGGGGCCAACGTCCTGACTTTC	CASSIVRDWRDMGANVLTF
TRBV5-1	TRBD2	-	TRBJ2-1	TGCGCCAGCAGCTTGGAAGGGACTAGATACAATGAGCAGTTCTTC	CASSLEGTRYNEQFF
TRBV2	TRBD1	many	TRBJ1-5	TGTGCCAGCAGTGGACAGGGGAGCGATCAGCCCCAGCATTTT	CASSGQGSDQPQHF
TRBV19	-	-	TRBJ2-4	TGTGCCAGTAGTATCGGACAGCGCCCTTACTTC	CASSIGQRPYF
TRBV2	TRBD2	-	TRBJ2-2	TGTGCCAGCAGGCTAGCGGGAGGGTTCAACACCGGGGAGCTGTTTTTT	CASRLAGGFNTGELFF
TRBV5-1	-	-	TRBJ1-1	TGCGCCAGCAGCATTGGCCAGAACACTGAAGCTTTCTTT	CASSIGQNTEAFF
TRBV6-5	-	-	TRBJ2-5	TGTGCCAGCAGTTCCCGGGAGACCCAGTACTTC	CASSSRETQYF
TRBV2	-	once	TRBJ1-3	TGTGCCAGCAGTGAATTCGAGGGCATTACTGGAAACACCATATATTTT	CASSEFEGITGNTIYF
TRBV5-1	TRBD1	few	TRBJ1-2	TGCGCCAGCAGCTCGGGACAGGGGGATGGCTACACCTTC	CASSSGQGDGYTF
TRBV7-9	TRBD1	-	TRBJ1-3	TGTGCCAGCAGCTCTCCGGGACAGGGAAACACCATATATTTT	CASSSPGQGNTIYF
TRBV5-1	-	few	TRBJ1-4	TGCGCCAGCAGCCCGACGGGACTCATCGAAAAACTGTTTTTT	CASSPTGLIEKLFF
TRBV7-6	TRBD1	-	TRBJ1-1	TGTGCCAGCAGCCTTTGGACAGGTGACACTGAAGCTTTCTTT	CASSLWTGDTEAFF
TRBV29-1	-	-	TRBJ2-7	TGCAGCGTTGAAGGTTGGGGTAGCGGAGCCTACGAGCAGTACTTC	CSVEGWGSGAYEQYF
TRBV9	TRBD1	-	TRBJ1-2	TGTGCCAGCAGCGTAGACTACACAGGGGTCTATGGCTACACCTTC	CASSVDYTGVYGYTF
TRBV29-1	-	-	TRBJ2-6	TGCAGCGTTGCTCCCGAGAGGCTCTCTGGGGCCAACGTCCTGACTTTC	CSVAPERLSGANVLTF
TRBV9	-	few	TRBJ1-2	TGTGCCAGCAGCGTAGGATCAGGGGACTATGGCTACACCTTC	CASSVGSGDYGYTF
TRBV5-1	-	few	TRBJ1-1	TGCGCCAGCAGCTTGGTTACGACAGGCAACACTGAAGCTTTCTTT	CASSLVTTGNTEAFF
TRBV6-1	-	-	TRBJ2-2	TGTGCCATGGGCCTTGGGCCCTCCACCGGGGAGCTGTTTTTT	CAMGLGPSTGELFF
TRBV7-3	TRBD2	-	TRBJ2-3	TGTGCCAGCAGCTCCGGACTAGCGGGTGCCGCAGATACGCAGTATTTT	CASSSGLAGAADTQYF
TRBV6-6	TRBD1	-	TRBJ2-1	TGTGCCAGCAGGACAGGGGCGGGCAATGAGCAGTTCTTC	CASRTGAGNEQFF
TRBV7-8	-	-	TRBJ2-7	TGTGCCAGCAGCTTAGGGTACACCAGCTCCTACGAGCAGTACTTC	CASSLGYTSSYEQYF
TRBV7-9	-	-	TRBJ2-3	TGTGCCAGCAGCTGGACAGCTAGCACAGATACGCAGTATTTT	CASSWTASTDTQYF
TRBV7-2	TRBD2	-	TRBJ2-5	TGTGCCAGCAGCTTAGTGGCTAGCGGAAAAGAGACCCAGTACTTC	CASSLVASGKETQYF
TRBV7-3	TRBD2	-	TRBJ2-1	TGTGCCAGCAGCTTAGAGTCTAGCGGGAGGAATGAGCAGTTCTTC	CASSLESSGRNEQFF
TRBV5-4	-	medium-sized	TRBJ2-1	TGTGCCAGCAGCTCTCTCCCTCCTAGCTCCTCCTACAATGAGCAGTTCTTC	CASSSLPPSSSYNEQFF